This TCR beta chain was retrieved from a study of T-cell memory formation after mild COVID-19. TCRalpha and TCRbeta libraries used 5'RACE with constant-segment primers and UMIs. TCRdb itself ran the 5' RACE reads through MiXCR, one entry per CDR3 protein. In the table there are approximately 230,000 distinct CDR3 sequences, about 17% of which are singletons. CDR3 length: 15 residues. Germline V gene lookup returns CDR1 SGHTA and CDR2 FQGNSA. V was cut by 5 bases and J by 0 bases, with 13 bases left in between. Study-wide results and limits: CD8+ contracting clones occupied EMRA, while CD4+ ones occupied mainly CM and EM.

This clonotype was recorded only once. What it binds is not known. Input material: PBMCs or a T cell subset sorted from them (not recorded which). The chain joins TRBV7-2 to TRBJ1-2; unclear D gene. The clonotype originates from a man aged 18-30 years who had mild COVID-19 (a few samples of this study predate the infection). Cell type and time point are not known. CDR3: CASSPSPVANYGYTF. DNA for the CDR3: TGTGCCAGCAGCCCGAGCCCTGTGGCTAACTATGGCTACACCTTC.